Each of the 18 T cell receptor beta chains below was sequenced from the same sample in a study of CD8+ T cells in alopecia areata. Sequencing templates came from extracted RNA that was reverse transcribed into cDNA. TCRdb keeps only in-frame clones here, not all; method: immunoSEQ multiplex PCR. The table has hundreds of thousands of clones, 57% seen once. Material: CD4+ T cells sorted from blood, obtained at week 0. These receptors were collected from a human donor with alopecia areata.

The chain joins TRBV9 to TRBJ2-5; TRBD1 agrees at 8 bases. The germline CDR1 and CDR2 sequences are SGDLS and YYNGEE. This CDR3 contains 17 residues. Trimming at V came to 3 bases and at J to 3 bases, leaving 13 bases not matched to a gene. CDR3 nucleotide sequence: TGTGCCAGCAGCGCCGGACAGGGTAGAGGGGCGAAAGAGACCCAGTACTTC. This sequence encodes CASSAGQGRGAKETQYF.

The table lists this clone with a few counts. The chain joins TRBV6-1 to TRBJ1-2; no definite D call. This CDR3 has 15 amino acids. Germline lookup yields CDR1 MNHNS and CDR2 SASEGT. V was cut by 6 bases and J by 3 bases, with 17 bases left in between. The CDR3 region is CASRAYEGEDYGYTF. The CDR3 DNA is TGTGCCAGCAGGGCGTACGAGGGTGAAGACTATGGCTACACCTTC.

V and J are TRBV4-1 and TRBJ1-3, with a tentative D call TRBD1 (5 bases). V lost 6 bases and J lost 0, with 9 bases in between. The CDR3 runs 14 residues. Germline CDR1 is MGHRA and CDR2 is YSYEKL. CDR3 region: CASRRQYSGNTIYF. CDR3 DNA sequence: TGCGCCAGCAGACGACAGTACTCTGGAAACACCATATATTTT.

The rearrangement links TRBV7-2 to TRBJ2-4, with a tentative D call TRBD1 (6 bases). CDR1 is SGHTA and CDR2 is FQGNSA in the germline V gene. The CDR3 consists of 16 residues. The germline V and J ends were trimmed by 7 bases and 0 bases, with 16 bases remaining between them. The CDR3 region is CASTPGTTLAKNIQYF. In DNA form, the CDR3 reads TGTGCCAGCACTCCCGGGACAACTTTAGCCAAAAACATTCAGTACTTC.

CDR3 in DNA: TGTGCCAGCAGCTTAGGGGGACAGGGGGCCTTCTATGGCTACACCTTC. Its protein is CASSLGGQGAFYGYTF. This chain links TRBV7-2 with TRBJ1-2; 12 nucleotides agree with TRBD1. CDR1 SGHTA and CDR2 FQGNSA come from the germline V gene. CDR3 length: 16 amino acids. V gave up 1 base and J gave up 4 bases; unmatched junction bases: 4.

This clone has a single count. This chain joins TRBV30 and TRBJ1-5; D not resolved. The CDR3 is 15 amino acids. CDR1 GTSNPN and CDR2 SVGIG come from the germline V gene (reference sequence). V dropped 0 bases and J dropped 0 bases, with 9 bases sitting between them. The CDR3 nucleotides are TGTGCCTGGAGTGTAAGCGGCTATAGCAATCAGCCCCAGCATTTT. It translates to CAWSVSGYSNQPQHF.

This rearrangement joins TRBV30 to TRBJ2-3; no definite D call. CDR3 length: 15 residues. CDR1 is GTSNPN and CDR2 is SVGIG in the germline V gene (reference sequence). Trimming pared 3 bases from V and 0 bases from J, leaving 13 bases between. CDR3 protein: CAWRSRDGSTDTQYF. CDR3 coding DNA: TGTGCCTGGAGGTCGAGAGACGGGAGCACAGATACGCAGTATTTT.

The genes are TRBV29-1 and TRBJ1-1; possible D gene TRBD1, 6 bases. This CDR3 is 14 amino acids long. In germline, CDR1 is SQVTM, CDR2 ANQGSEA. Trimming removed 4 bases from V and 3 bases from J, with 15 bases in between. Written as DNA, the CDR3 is TGCAGCGTTGGACACAGGGTTCTGGACACTGAAGCTTTCTTT. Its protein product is CSVGHRVLDTEAFF.

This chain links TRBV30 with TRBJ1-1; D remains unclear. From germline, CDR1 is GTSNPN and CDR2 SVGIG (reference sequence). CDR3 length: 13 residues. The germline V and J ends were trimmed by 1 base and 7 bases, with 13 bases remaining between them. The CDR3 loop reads CAWSGGVAFEAFF. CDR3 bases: TGTGCCTGGAGTGGGGGAGTGGCATTTGAAGCTTTCTTT.

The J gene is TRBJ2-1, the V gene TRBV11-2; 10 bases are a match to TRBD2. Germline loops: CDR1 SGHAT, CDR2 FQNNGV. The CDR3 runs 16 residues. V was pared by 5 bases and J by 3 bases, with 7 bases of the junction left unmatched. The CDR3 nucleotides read TGTGCCAGCAGCCTATTGGGACTAGCGATCTACAATGAGCAGTTCTTC. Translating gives CASSLLGLAIYNEQFF.

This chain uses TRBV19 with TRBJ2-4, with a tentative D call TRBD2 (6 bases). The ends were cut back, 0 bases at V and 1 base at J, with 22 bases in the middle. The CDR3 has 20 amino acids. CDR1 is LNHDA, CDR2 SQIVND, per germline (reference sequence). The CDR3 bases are TGTGCCAGTAGTATAGATGGAAGCGGGCACCCTCTTCGTGCCAAAAACATTCAGTACTTC. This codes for CASSIDGSGHPLRAKNIQYF.

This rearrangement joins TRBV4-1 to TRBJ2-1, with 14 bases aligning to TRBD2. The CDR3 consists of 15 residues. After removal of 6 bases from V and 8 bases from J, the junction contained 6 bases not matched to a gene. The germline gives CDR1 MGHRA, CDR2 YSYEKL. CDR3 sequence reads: CASRGTSGRRDEQFF. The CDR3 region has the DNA TGCGCCAGCAGAGGGACTAGCGGGAGACGGGATGAGCAGTTCTTC.

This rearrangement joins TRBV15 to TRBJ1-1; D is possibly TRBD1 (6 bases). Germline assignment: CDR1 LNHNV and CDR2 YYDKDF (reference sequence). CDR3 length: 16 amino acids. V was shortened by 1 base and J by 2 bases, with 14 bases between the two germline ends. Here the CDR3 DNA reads TGTGCCACCAGCAGAGCAACAGGGCCGGAAAACACTGAAGCTTTCTTT. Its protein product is CATSRATGPENTEAFF.

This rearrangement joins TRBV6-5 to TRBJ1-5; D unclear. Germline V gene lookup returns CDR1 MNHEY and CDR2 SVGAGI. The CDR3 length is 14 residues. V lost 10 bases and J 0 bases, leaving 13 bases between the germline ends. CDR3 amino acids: CATSDLNSNQPQHF. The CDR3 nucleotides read TGTGCCACCTCGGACCTAAATAGCAATCAGCCCCAGCATTTT.

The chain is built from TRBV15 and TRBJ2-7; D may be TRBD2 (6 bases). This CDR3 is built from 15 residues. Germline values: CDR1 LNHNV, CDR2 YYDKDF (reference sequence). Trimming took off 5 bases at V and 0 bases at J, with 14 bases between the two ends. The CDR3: CATSGGPYPSYEQYF. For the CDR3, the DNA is TGTGCCACCAGCGGAGGGCCCTATCCCTCCTACGAGCAGTACTTC.

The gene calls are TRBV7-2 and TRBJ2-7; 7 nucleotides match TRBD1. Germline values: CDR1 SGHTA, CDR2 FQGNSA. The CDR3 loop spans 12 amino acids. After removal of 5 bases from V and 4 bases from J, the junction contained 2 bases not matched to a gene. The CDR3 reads CASSPTGYEQYF. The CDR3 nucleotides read TGTGCCAGCAGCCCGACAGGGTACGAGCAGTACTTC.

The CDR3 DNA is TGTGCCAGCAGCGGACAGGGGGCATCACAGCCCCAGCATTTT. This encodes CASSGQGASQPQHF. This rearrangement joins TRBV9 to TRBJ1-5; 10 bases are shared with TRBD1. The CDR3 has 14 residues. Germline loops: CDR1 SGDLS, CDR2 YYNGEE. The J segment lost 7 bases and the V segment lost 3 bases, leaving 4 bases of the junction unmatched.

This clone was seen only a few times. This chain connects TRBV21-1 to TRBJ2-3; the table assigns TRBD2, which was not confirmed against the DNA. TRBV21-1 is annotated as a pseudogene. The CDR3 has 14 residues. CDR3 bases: TGTGCCAGCAGCACACTCCGGGAGGCAGATACGCAGTATTTT. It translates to CASSTLREADTQYF.